This T cell receptor (beta chain) was found in a study of cytomegalovirus exposure and HLA in healthy donors. Primers included in the PCR were 60 Vbeta and 13 Jbeta primers. The method was immunoSEQ multiplex PCR; TCRdb's version includes in-frame clones alone and lacks a portion of them. The table records 200,000 to 250,000 clones, around 83% of them present only once. Germline CDR1 reads MDHEN; CDR2 reads SYDVKM. The CDR3 is 16 amino acids. Trimming stripped 2 bases from V and 3 bases from J, with 16 bases between. Sequencing was carried out using PBMCs. The chain joins TRBV28 to TRBJ1-2; maybe TRBD1 (6 bases). The clonotype was recovered from a woman aged 40 to 50 in good health and CMV-seronegative. For the CDR3, the DNA is TGTGCCAGCAGTTTAACTCGGACAGTATCGTACTATGGCTACACCTTC. Translation: CASSLTRTVSYYGYTF.